The 24 T cell receptor beta chains given below trace back to one sample, sequenced in a study of PD-L1 blockade in urothelial cancer. This sample's time point: pretreatment peripheral blood. The method was immunoSEQ multiplex PCR; TCRdb's version includes in-frame clones alone and lacks a portion of them. The sample records more than 75,000 clones, 84% being singletons. The material was PBMCs, obtained around atezolizumab (anti-PD-L1) treatment. The receptors originated from a man aged 60-69 years with urothelial cancer.

V is TRBV19 and J is TRBJ1-4; no firm D call. Germline lookup yields CDR1 LNHDA and CDR2 SQIVND (reference sequence). The length of the CDR3 is 13 residues. V shed 7 bases and J shed 8 bases, with 14 bases lying between them. The CDR3 region is CASTPRPSEKLFF. CDR3 bases: TGTGCCAGTACCCCCCGCCCGAGCGAAAAACTGTTTTTT.

Here the CDR3 reads CASSVSGGAWNEQFF. CDR3 nucleotides: TGTGCCAGCAGCGTGAGCGGGGGGGCTTGGAATGAGCAGTTCTTC. The chain links TRBV9 to TRBJ2-1; 10 nucleotides agree with TRBD2. CDR1 is SGDLS and CDR2 is YYNGEE in the germline V gene. With V trimmed by 2 bases and J by 7 bases, 6 bases remained unmatched. The CDR3 totals 15 residues. Looking up the rest from reference TRBV9 and TRBJ2-1 gives the full variable domain: DSGVTQTPKHLITATGQRVTLRCSPRSGDLSVYWYQQSLDQGLQFLIQYYNGEERAKGNILERFSAQQFPDLHSELNLSSLELGDSALYFCASSVSGGAWNEQFFGPGTRLTVL.

CDR3 sequence reads: CASGTGVGGYTF. In DNA form, the CDR3 reads TGCGCCAGTGGGACAGGGGTAGGTGGCTACACCTTC. This chain uses TRBV4-1 with TRBJ1-2; 10 bases match TRBD1. The CDR3 contains 12 residues. CDR1 and CDR2 from the germline V gene are MGHRA and YSYEKL. V was pared by 9 bases and J by 7 bases, with 5 bases of the junction left unmatched.

CDR3 DNA sequence: TGTGCCTGGAGCTCCTTACTAGCGGGGGGACCCCTTAGCACAGATACGCAGTATTTT. It yields the protein CAWSSLLAGGPLSTDTQYF. This chain links TRBV30 with TRBJ2-3; 12 positions match TRBD2. The V gene's germline CDR1 is GTSNPN and CDR2 SVGIG (reference sequence). This CDR3 region has 19 residues. V gave up 3 bases and J gave up 0 bases; unmatched junction bases: 13. Supplemented by reference TRBV30 and TRBJ2-3, the full variable domain reads SQTIHQWPATLVQPVGSPLSLECTVEGTSNPNLYWYRQAAGRGLQLLFYSVGIGQISSEVPQNLSASRPQDRQFILSSKKLLLSDSGFYLCAWSSLLAGGPLSTDTQYFGPGTRLTVL.

This chain links TRBV5-8 with TRBJ2-3; maybe TRBD2 (6 bases). With 0 bases removed from V and 6 bases from J, the gap between germline ends came to 14 bases. Germline loops: CDR1 SGHTS, CDR2 YDEGEE. The CDR3 covers 15 residues. The CDR3 spells CASSLALTRRDTQYF. The CDR3 nucleotides are TGTGCCAGCAGCTTGGCCTTGACTAGAAGGGATACGCAGTATTTT.

CDR3 in amino acids: CAISPSGTGVYNEQFF. As DNA, the CDR3 is TGTGCCATCAGTCCCTCCGGGACAGGAGTATACAATGAGCAGTTCTTC. The chain couples TRBV10-3 to TRBJ2-1, with 8 nucleotides matching TRBD1. CDR1 and CDR2 (germline): ENHRY, SYGVKD. J was trimmed by 4 bases and V by 5 bases; bases with no gene match: 10. CDR3 length: 16 residues.

A single count supports this clone. This chain connects TRBV5-1 to TRBJ2-5, with D tentatively TRBD2 (5 bases). This CDR3 has 15 residues. Germline V gives CDR1 SGHRS, CDR2 YFSETQ. V was clipped by 2 bases and J by 5 bases, with 16 bases between them. CDR3 sequence: CASSFIPGNAETQYF. The DNA of the CDR3 is TGCGCCAGCAGCTTCATCCCCGGGAATGCGGAGACCCAGTACTTC.

Points on this clone: At the DNA level, this CDR3 is encoded by other sequences in the same sample as well. V usage is TRBV18 and J usage is TRBJ1-1; the match to TRBD1 covers 8 bases. The CDR3 covers 16 residues. J gave up 1 base and V 0 bases, and 4 bases lay outside the gene matches. In germline, CDR1 is KGHSH, CDR2 LQKENI. The CDR3 reads CASSPPVGTGNTEAFF. CDR3 DNA sequence: TGTGCCAGCTCACCACCGGTGGGGACAGGGAACACTGAAGCTTTCTTT.

The chain couples TRBV19 to TRBJ2-7; 7 bases line up with TRBD2. The V gene's germline CDR1 is LNHDA and CDR2 SQIVND (reference sequence). V shed 10 bases, J shed 4 bases, and the junction held 13 bases outside the gene matches. The CDR3 spans 14 residues. CDR3 protein: CATRREGGGYEQYF. The CDR3 DNA follows: TGTGCCACACGACGTGAGGGCGGGGGTTACGAGCAGTACTTC.

This sequence joins TRBV6-6 and TRBJ1-2; unclear D gene. The CDR3 is 13 amino acids. Germline values: CDR1 MNHNY, CDR2 SVGAGI (reference sequence). With 4 bases removed from V and 2 bases from J, the gap between germline ends came to 8 bases. The CDR3 loop reads CASSSSANYGYTF. In DNA form, the CDR3 reads TGTGCCAGCAGTTCATCTGCGAACTATGGCTACACCTTC.

The gene calls are TRBV5-5 and TRBJ2-3; a possible D gene is TRBD2 (6 bases). The CDR3 is 13 residues long. V was pared by 4 bases and J by 4 bases, with 10 bases between. Germline CDR1 SGHKS, CDR2 YYEKEE (reference sequence). For the CDR3, the DNA is TGTGCCAGCAGCAGTGGGGGGTCAGATACGCAGTATTTT. Protein product: CASSSGGSDTQYF.

V is TRBV7-2 and J is TRBJ2-3; the D gene is possibly TRBD2 (6 bases). The CDR3 runs to 13 residues. CDR1 and CDR2 from the germline V gene are SGHTA and FQGNSA. V was trimmed by 0 bases and J by 5 bases, leaving 6 bases between them. The CDR3 spells CASSLASGDTQYF. Written as DNA, the CDR3 is TGTGCCAGCAGCTTAGCTAGCGGAGATACGCAGTATTTT.

J is TRBJ1-4 and V is TRBV7-2; the D is unclear. Germline CDR1 is SGHTA and CDR2 is FQGNSA. With 2 bases removed from V and 7 bases from J, the gap between germline ends came to 14 bases. There are 15 residues in the CDR3. This chain's CDR3 is CASSLSVSFGEKLFF. The CDR3, as DNA: TGTGCCAGCAGCTTATCTGTTTCGTTCGGTGAAAAACTGTTTTTT.

The chain uses TRBV5-1 and TRBJ2-7; 9 positions match TRBD2. Germline CDR1 and CDR2: SGHRS and YFSETQ. Unmatched junction bases numbered 13, after V lost 3 bases and J lost 3 bases. The CDR3 covers 17 residues. The CDR3, as DNA: TGCGCCAGCAGCTCAGGAGGTAGCGGGAGATGGGGCTACGAGCAGTACTTC. It yields the protein CASSSGGSGRWGYEQYF. The whole variable domain, remainder taken from reference TRBV5-1 and TRBJ2-7, is KAGVTQTPRYLIKTRGQQVTLSCSPISGHRSVSWYQQTPGQGLQFLFEYFSETQRNKGNFPGRFSGRQFSNSRSEMNVSTLELGDSALYLCASSSGGSGRWGYEQYFGPGTRLTVT.

The rearrangement uses TRBV11-2 and TRBJ2-1, with TRBD2 matching 7 bases. CDR1 is SGHAT and CDR2 is FQNNGV in the germline V gene. CDR3 size: 16 residues. The ends lost 0 bases at V and 2 bases at J; junction bases unmatched: 4. CDR3 loop: CASSLERRGTYNEQFF. The CDR3 DNA reads as TGTGCCAGCAGCTTAGAGAGGCGGGGGACCTACAATGAGCAGTTCTTC.

In this sample, this clone turned up a few times. The chain is built from TRBV11-3 and TRBJ2-2, with a tentative D call TRBD2 (6 bases). V lost 6 bases, J lost 4 bases, and 12 bases lay in between. CDR3 length equals 14 residues. Germline lookup yields CDR1 SGHNT and CDR2 YENEEA. In DNA form, the CDR3 reads TGTGCCAGCAGTCTAAAGGAGGGCACCGGGGAGCTGTTTTTT. This gives the protein CASSLKEGTGELFF.

The CDR3 DNA sequence: TGCGCCAGCAGCCAAGATTACGGGGGAATGGGGAAAGATACGCAGTATTTT. It encodes CASSQDYGGMGKDTQYF. The rearrangement uses TRBV4-3 and TRBJ2-3; a possible D gene is TRBD2 (6 bases). V gave up 0 bases and J gave up 5 bases, with 18 bases separating them. This CDR3 comprises 17 residues. Germline-derived CDR1 and CDR2 are LGHNA and YSLEER.

This clone appeared a single time. This sequence joins TRBV2 and TRBJ2-3, with 8 bases that match TRBD2. The CDR3 extends over 14 amino acids. Germline trimming cut 6 bases from V and 3 bases from J; bases unmatched to any gene: 5. Germline assignment: CDR1 SNHLY and CDR2 FYNNEI. In DNA form, the CDR3 reads TGTGCCAGCAGCTTCAGCGGGGGTACAGATACGCAGTATTTT. Protein sequence: CASSFSGGTDTQYF.

This chain uses TRBV6-5 with TRBJ2-2, with TRBD1 identical over 9 bases. The germline gives CDR1 MNHEY, CDR2 SVGAGI. The CDR3 contains 13 residues. Losses at the gene ends were 7 bases for V and 6 bases for J; bases not matched to a gene: 3. The CDR3 protein is CASNRGHPGELFF. The CDR3 region has the DNA TGTGCCAGCAACAGGGGGCATCCCGGGGAGCTGTTTTTT.

This chain connects TRBV30 to TRBJ2-7; TRBD1 aligns across 8 bases. CDR3 length: 12 residues. Germline V lookup: CDR1 GTSNPN, CDR2 SVGIG (reference sequence). Trimming cost V 6 bases and J 6 bases; bases outside gene matches: 7. DNA for the CDR3: TGTGCCTGCGGACAGGGACGGGGCGAGCAGTACTTC. Amino acids: CACGQGRGEQYF.

The sample holds one count of this clone. The chain carries TRBV7-9 and TRBJ2-7, with 8 positions matching TRBD1. CDR3 size: 14 residues. After removal of 5 bases from V and 5 bases from J, the junction contained 8 bases not matched to a gene. Per germline, CDR1 SEHNR and CDR2 FQNEAQ (reference sequence). The DNA for the CDR3 is TGTGCCAGCAGCCCGGGGGCAGGGGGCGACGAGCAGTACTTC. Translating it yields CASSPGAGGDEQYF.

This clone showed up just once. V is TRBV6-5 and J is TRBJ2-2, with 10 bases fitting TRBD1. The CDR3 runs to 14 residues. Per germline, CDR1 MNHEY and CDR2 SVGAGI. Trimming took 5 bases from V and 6 from J; bases not matched to a gene: 3. The CDR3 reads CASSIGQGAGELFF. CDR3 bases: TGTGCCAGCAGTATCGGACAGGGGGCCGGGGAGCTGTTTTTT.

V gene TRBV7-9 combines with J gene TRBJ1-1, with 8 bases identical to TRBD1. This CDR3 contains 18 residues. The germline gives CDR1 SEHNR, CDR2 FQNEAQ (reference sequence). Losses at the gene ends were 5 bases for V and 4 bases for J; bases not matched to a gene: 18. This CDR3 is CASSPPPGTGDRGTEAFF. The CDR3, as DNA: TGTGCCAGCAGCCCGCCCCCCGGGACAGGCGACCGGGGCACTGAAGCTTTCTTT.

The V call is TRBV4-1, the J call TRBJ2-4; 9 nucleotides line up with TRBD2. Per germline, CDR1 MGHRA and CDR2 YSYEKL. Trimming took 1 base from V and 6 from J; bases not matched to a gene: 10. This CDR3 comprises 17 residues. The CDR3 region is CASSQGVVAGALNIQYF. CDR3 nucleotides: TGCGCCAGCAGCCAAGGGGTTGTAGCGGGAGCTTTAAACATTCAGTACTTC.